This TCR beta chain was captured by sequencing in a study of cytomegalovirus exposure and HLA in healthy donors. The PCR had 60 Vbeta and 13 Jbeta primers. Method: immunoSEQ multiplex PCR; TCRdb's copy keeps in-frame clones and lacks some. The table has 100,000 to 150,000 clones, about 74% seen once. The table lists this clone with a count of one. Material for sequencing was PBMCs. This TCR came from a man aged 25-45 years in good health and CMV-seronegative.

The CDR3 loop is CASSPRTTGELFF. The CDR3 nucleotides read TGTGCCAGCAGCCCCCGGACAACCGGGGAGCTGTTTTTT. The chain links TRBV11-3 to TRBJ2-2; perhaps TRBD1 as D (5 bases). The V gene's germline CDR1 is SGHNT and CDR2 YENEEA. This CDR3 has 13 amino acids. The V and J ends lost 5 bases and 5 bases respectively, with 9 bases between them.